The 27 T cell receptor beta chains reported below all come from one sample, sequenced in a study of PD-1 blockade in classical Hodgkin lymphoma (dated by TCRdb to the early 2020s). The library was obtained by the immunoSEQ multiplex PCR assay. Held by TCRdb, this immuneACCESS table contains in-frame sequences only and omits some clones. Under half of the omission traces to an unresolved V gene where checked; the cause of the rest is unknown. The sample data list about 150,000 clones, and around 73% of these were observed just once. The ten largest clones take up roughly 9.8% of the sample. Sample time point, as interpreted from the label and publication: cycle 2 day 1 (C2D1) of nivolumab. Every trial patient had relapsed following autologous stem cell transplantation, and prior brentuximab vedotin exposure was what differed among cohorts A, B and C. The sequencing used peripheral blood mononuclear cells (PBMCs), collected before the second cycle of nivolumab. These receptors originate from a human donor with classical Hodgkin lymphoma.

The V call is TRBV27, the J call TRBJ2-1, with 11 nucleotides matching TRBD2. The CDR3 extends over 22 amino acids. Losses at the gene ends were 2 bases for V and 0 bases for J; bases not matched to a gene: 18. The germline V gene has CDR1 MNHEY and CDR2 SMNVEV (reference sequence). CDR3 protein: CASSLTPGGGLAEMSSYNEQFF. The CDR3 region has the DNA TGTGCCAGCAGTTTAACCCCCGGGGGGGGACTAGCGGAAATGAGCTCCTACAATGAGCAGTTCTTC.

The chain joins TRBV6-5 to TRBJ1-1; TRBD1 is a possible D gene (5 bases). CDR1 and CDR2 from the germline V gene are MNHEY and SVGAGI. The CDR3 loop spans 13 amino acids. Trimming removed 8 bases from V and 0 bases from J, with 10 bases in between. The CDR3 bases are TGTGCCAGCTTGGGACGTATGAACACTGAAGCTTTCTTT. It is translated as CASLGRMNTEAFF.

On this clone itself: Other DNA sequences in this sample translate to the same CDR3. The CDR3 loop is CASSLEGGTGELFF. CDR3 in DNA: TGTGCCAGCAGCTTAGAAGGGGGGACCGGGGAGCTGTTTTTT. This chain joins TRBV11-3 and TRBJ2-2; D may match TRBD1 or TRBD2 (6 bases each). Trimming left V 0 bases short and J 5 bases short, with 7 bases between. This CDR3 has 14 residues. CDR1 is SGHNT and CDR2 is YENEEA in the germline V gene.

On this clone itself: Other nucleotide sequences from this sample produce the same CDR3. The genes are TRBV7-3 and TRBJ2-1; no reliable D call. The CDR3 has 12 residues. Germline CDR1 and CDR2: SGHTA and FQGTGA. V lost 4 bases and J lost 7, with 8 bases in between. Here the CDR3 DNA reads TGTGCCAGCAGCTCGTCTGGGAATGAGCAGTTCTTC. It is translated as CASSSSGNEQFF. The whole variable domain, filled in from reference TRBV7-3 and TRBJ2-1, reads GAGVSQTPSNKVTEKGKYVELRCDPISGHTALYWYRQSLGQGPEFLIYFQGTGAADDSGLPNDRFFAVRPEGSVSTLKIQRTERGDSAVYLCASSSSGNEQFFGPGTRLTVL.

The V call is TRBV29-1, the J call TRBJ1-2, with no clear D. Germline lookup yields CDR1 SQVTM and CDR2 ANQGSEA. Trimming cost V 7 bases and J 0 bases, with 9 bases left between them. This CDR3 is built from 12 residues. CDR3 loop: CSAAGANYGYTF. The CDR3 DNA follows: TGCAGCGCCGCGGGTGCTAACTATGGCTACACCTTC. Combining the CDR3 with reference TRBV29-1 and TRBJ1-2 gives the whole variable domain SAVISQKPSRDICQRGTSLTIQCQVDSQVTMMFWYRQQPGQSLTLIATANQGSEATYESGFVIDKFPISRPNLTFSTLTVSNMSPEDSSIYLCSAAGANYGYTFGSGTRLTVV.

Here the CDR3 DNA reads TGTGCCATCAGTGAGTCGGGGGGGTTCTATGGCTACACCTTC. Amino acids: CAISESGGFYGYTF. The V call is TRBV10-3, the J call TRBJ1-2; weak D call: TRBD1 (5 bases). V shed 0 bases and J shed 4 bases, with 9 bases lying between them. CDR1 ENHRY and CDR2 SYGVKD come from the germline V gene. The CDR3 runs to 14 residues.

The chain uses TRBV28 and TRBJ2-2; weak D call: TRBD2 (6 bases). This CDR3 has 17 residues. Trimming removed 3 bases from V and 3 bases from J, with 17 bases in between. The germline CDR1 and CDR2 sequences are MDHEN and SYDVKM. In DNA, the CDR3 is TGTGCCAGCAGTTTTCCCTATGGGCGGGACTACACCGGGGAGCTGTTTTTT. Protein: CASSFPYGRDYTGELFF. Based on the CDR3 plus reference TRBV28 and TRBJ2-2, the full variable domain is DVKVTQSSRYLVKRTGEKVFLECVQDMDHENMFWYRQDPGLGLRLIYFSYDVKMKEKGDIPEGYSVSREKKERFSLILESASTNQTSMYLCASSFPYGRDYTGELFFGEGSRLTVL.

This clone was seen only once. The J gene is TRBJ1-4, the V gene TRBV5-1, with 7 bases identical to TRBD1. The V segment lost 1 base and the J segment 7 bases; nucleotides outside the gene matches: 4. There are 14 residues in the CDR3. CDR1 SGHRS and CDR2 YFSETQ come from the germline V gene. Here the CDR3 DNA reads TGCGCCAGCAGCTTGCACAGGGGAGGTGAAAAACTGTTTTTT. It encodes CASSLHRGGEKLFF.

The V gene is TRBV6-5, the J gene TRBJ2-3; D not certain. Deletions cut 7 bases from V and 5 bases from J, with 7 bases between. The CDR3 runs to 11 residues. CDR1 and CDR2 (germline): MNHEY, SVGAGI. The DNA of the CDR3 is TGTGCCAGCACCCGACTAGATACGCAGTATTTT. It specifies CASTRLDTQYF.

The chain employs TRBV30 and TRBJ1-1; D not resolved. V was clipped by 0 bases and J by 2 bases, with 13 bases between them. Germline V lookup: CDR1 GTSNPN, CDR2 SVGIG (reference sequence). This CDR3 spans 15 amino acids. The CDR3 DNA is TGTGCCTGGAGTGTTCCTCTGGGAAGTAACACTGAAGCTTTCTTT. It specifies CAWSVPLGSNTEAFF.

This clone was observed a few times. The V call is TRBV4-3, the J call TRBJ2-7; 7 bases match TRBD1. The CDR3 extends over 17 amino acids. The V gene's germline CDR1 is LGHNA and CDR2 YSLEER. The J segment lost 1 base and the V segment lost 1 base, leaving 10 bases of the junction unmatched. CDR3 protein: CASSQVFGTGQSYEQYF. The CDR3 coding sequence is TGCGCCAGCAGCCAAGTTTTTGGGACGGGACAGTCCTACGAGCAGTACTTC.

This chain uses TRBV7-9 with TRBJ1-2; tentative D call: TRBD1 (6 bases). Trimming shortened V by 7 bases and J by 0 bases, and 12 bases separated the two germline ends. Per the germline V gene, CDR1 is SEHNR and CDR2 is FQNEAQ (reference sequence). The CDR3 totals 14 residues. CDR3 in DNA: TGTGCCAGCATGGGGGCATCCCCTAACTATGGCTACACCTTC. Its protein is CASMGASPNYGYTF.

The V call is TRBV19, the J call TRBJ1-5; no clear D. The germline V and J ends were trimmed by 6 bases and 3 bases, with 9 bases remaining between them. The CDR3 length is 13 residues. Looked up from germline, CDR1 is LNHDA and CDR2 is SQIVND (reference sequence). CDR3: CASRKQVNQPQHF. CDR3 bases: TGTGCCAGTAGGAAGCAGGTCAATCAGCCCCAGCATTTT.

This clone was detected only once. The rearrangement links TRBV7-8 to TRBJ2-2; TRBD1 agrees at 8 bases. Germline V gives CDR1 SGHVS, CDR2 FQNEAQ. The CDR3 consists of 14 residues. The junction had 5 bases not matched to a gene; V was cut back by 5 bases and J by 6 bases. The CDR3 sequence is CASSIYRGSGELFF. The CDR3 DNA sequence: TGTGCCAGCAGCATTTACAGGGGGTCCGGGGAGCTGTTTTTT.

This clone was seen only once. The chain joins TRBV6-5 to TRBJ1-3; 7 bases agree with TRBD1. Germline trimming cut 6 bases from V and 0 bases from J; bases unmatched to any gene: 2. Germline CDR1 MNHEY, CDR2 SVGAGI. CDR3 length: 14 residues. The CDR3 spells CASRGTVSGNTIYF. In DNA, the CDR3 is TGTGCCAGCAGGGGGACAGTCTCTGGAAACACCATATATTTT.

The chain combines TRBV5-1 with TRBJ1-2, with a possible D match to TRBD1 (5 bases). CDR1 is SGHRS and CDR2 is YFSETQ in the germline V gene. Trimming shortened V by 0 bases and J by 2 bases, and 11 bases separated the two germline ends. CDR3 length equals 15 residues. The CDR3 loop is CASSLVPGPNYGYTF. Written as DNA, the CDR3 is TGCGCCAGCAGCTTGGTTCCGGGACCAAACTATGGCTACACCTTC.

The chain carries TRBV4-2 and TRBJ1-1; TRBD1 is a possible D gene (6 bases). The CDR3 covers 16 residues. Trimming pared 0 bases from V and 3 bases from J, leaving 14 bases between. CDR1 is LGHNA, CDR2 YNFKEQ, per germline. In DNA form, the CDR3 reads TGTGCCAGCAGCCAAGATAGGAACAGGGAATACACTGAAGCTTTCTTT. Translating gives CASSQDRNREYTEAFF.

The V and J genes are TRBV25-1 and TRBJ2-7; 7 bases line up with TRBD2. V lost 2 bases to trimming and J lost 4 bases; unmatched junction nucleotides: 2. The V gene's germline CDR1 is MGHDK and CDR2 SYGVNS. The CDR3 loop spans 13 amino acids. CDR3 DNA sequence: TGTGCCAGCAGTGAAACTAGCGAATACGAGCAGTACTTC. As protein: CASSETSEYEQYF.

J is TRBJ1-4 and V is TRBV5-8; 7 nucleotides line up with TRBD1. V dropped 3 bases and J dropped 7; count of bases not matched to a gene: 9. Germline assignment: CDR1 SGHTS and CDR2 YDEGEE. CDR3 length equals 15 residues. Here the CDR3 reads CASSSTGALGEKLFF. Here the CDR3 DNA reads TGTGCCAGCAGCTCAACAGGGGCCCTAGGTGAAAAACTGTTTTTT.

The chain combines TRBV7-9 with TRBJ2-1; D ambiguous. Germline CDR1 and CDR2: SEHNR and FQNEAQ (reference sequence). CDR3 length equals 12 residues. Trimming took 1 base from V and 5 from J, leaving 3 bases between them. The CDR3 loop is CASSLGNNEQFF. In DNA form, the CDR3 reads TGTGCCAGCAGCTTAGGGAACAATGAGCAGTTCTTC.

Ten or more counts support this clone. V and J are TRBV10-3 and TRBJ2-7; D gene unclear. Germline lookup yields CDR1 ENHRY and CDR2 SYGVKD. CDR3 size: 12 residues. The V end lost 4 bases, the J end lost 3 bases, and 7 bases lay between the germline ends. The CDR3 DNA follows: TGTGCCATCAGTGTAACGGGCTACGAGCAGTACTTC. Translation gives CAISVTGYEQYF.

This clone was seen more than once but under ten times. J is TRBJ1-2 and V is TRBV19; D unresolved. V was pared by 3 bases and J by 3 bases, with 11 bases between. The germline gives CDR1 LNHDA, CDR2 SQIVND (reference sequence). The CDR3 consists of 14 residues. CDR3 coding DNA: TGTGCCAGTAGTATTTGGGGAACTTACTATGGCTACACCTTC. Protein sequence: CASSIWGTYYGYTF.

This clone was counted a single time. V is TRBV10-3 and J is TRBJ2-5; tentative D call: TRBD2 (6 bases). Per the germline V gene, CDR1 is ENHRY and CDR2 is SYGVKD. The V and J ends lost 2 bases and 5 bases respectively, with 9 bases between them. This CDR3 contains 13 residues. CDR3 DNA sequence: TGTGCCATCAGTGAGCTCGGGGGTGAGACCCAGTACTTC. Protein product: CAISELGGETQYF.

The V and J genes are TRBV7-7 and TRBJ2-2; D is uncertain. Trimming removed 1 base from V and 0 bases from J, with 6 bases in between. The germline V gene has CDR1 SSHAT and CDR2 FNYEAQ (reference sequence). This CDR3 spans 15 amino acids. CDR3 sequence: CASSLGVTNTGELFF. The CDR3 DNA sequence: TGTGCCAGCAGCTTAGGGGTCACGAACACCGGGGAGCTGTTTTTT. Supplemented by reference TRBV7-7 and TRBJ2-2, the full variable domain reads GAGVSQSPRYKVTKRGQDVTLRCDPISSHATLYWYQQALGQGPEFLTYFNYEAQPDKSGLPSDRFSAERPEGSISTLTIQRTEQRDSAMYRCASSLGVTNTGELFFGEGSRLTVL.

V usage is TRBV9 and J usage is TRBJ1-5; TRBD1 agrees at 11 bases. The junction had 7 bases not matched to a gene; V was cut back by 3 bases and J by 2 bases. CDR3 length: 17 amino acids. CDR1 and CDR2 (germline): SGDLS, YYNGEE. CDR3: CASSAGTGGGGNQPQHF. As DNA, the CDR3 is TGTGCCAGCAGCGCCGGGACAGGGGGGGGAGGCAATCAGCCCCAGCATTTT.

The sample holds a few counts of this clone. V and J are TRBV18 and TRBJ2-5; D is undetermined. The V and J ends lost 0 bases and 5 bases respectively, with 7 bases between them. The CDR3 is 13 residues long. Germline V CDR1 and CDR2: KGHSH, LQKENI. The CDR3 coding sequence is TGTGCCAGCTCACCACCGATACAGGAGACCCAGTACTTC. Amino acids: CASSPPIQETQYF.

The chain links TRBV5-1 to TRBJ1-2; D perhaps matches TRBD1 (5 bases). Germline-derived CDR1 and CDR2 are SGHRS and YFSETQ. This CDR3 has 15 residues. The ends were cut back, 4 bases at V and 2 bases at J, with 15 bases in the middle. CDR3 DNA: TGCGCCAGCAGCACGCTCGACAGACCAAACTATGGCTACACCTTC. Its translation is CASSTLDRPNYGYTF. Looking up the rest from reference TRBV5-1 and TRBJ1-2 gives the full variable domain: KAGVTQTPRYLIKTRGQQVTLSCSPISGHRSVSWYQQTPGQGLQFLFEYFSETQRNKGNFPGRFSGRQFSNSRSEMNVSTLELGDSALYLCASSTLDRPNYGYTFGSGTRLTVV.